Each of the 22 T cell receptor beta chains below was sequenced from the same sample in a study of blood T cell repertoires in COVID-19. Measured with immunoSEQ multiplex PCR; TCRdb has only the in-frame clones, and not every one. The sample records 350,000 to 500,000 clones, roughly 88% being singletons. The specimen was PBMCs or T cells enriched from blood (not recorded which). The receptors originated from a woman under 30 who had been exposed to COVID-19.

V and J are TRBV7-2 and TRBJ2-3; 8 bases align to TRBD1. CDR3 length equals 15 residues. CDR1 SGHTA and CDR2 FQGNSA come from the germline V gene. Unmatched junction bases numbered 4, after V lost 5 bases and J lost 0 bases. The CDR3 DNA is TGTGCCAGCAGCCGGGGACAGGCAAGCACAGATACGCAGTATTTT. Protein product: CASSRGQASTDTQYF.

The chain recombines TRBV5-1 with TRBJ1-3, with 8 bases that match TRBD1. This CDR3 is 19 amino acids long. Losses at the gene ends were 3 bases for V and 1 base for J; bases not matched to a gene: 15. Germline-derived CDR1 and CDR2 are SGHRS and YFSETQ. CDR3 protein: CASSWLSGAGGSSGNTIYF. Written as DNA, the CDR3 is TGCGCCAGCAGCTGGTTAAGTGGGGCAGGGGGCTCTTCTGGAAACACCATATATTTT.

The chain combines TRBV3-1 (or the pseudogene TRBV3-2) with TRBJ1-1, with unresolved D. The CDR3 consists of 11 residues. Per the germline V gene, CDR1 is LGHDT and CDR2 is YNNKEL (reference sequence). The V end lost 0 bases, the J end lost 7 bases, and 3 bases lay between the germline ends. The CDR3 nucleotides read TGTGCCAGCAGCCAAGACGGTGAAGCTTTCTTT. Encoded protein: CASSQDGEAFF.

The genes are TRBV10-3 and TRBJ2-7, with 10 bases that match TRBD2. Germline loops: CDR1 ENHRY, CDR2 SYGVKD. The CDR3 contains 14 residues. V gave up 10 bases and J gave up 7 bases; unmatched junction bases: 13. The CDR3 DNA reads TGTGCCACCGCCCCTAGCGGGAGAAAGTATGAGCAGTACTTC. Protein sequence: CATAPSGRKYEQYF.

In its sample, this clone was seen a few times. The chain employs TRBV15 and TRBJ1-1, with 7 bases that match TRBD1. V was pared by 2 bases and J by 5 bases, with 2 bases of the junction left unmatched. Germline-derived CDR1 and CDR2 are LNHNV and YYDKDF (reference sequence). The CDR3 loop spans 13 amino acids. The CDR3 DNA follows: TGTGCCACCAGCAGACAGGGGGAAACTGAAGCTTTCTTT. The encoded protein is CATSRQGETEAFF.

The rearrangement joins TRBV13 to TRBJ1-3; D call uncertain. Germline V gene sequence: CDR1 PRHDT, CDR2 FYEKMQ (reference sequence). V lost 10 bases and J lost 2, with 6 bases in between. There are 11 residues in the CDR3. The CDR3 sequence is CATSAGNTIYF. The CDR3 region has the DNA TGTGCCACCTCCGCTGGAAACACCATATATTTT.

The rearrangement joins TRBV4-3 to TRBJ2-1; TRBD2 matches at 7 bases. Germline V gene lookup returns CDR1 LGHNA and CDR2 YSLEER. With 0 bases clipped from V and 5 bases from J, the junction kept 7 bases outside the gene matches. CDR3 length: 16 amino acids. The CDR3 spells CASSQEPSGYNNEQFF. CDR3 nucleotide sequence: TGCGCCAGCAGCCAAGAACCTAGCGGTTATAACAATGAGCAGTTCTTC.

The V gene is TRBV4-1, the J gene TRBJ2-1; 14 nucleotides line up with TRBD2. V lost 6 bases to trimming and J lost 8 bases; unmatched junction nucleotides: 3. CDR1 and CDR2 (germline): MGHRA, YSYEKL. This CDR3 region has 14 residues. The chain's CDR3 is CASRGLAGVHEQFF. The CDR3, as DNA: TGCGCCAGCAGGGGACTAGCGGGAGTTCATGAGCAGTTCTTC.

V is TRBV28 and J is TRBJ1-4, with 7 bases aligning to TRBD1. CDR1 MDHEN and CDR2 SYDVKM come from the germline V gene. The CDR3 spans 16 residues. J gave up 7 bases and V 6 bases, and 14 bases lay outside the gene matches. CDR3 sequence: CASSSPRGQIFEKLFF. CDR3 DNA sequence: TGTGCCAGCAGCTCACCCAGGGGACAGATCTTTGAAAAACTGTTTTTT.

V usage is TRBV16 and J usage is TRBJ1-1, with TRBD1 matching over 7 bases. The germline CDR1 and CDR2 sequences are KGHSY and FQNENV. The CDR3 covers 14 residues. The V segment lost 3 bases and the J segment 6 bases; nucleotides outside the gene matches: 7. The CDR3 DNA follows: TGTGCCAGCAGCCAGCAACAGGGGCGGGCTGAAGCTTTCTTT. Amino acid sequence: CASSQQQGRAEAFF.

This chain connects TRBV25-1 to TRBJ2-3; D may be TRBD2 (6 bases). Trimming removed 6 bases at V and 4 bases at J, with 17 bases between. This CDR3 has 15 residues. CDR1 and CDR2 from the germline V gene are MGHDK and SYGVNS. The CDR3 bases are TGTGCCAGCAGCCTCTTACTGGAGGGCGCAGATACGCAGTATTTT. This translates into CASSLLLEGADTQYF.

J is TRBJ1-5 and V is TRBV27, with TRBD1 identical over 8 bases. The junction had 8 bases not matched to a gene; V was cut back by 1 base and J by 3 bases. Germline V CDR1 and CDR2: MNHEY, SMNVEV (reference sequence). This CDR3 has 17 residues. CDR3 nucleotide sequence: TGTGCCAGCAGTTTATTCGGAACAGGGGGGTACAATCAGCCCCAGCATTTT. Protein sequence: CASSLFGTGGYNQPQHF.

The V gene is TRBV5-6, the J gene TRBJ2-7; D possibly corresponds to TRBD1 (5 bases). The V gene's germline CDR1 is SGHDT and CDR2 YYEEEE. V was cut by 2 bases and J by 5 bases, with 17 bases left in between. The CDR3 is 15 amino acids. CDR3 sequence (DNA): TGTGCCAGCAGCTTAGGACGACAGCCGGCCAACGAGCAGTACTTC. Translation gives CASSLGRQPANEQYF.

Here the CDR3 reads CASMDPGGETQYF. The CDR3 region has the DNA TGCGCCAGCATGGACCCGGGGGGAGAGACCCAGTACTTC. The chain employs TRBV10-2 and TRBJ2-5; 7 bases agree with TRBD2. The CDR3 length is 13 residues. Germline values: CDR1 WSHSY, CDR2 SAAADI. V was pared by 7 bases and J by 4 bases, with 6 bases of the junction left unmatched.

The CDR3 nucleotides read TGTGCCAGCAGGCCCCAGGGGGCGGGGTACGAGCAGTACTTC. Its translation is CASRPQGAGYEQYF. The chain links TRBV28 to TRBJ2-7; 8 nucleotides agree with TRBD1. Per germline, CDR1 MDHEN and CDR2 SYDVKM. This CDR3 is built from 14 residues. V was pared by 6 bases and J by 4 bases, with 8 bases of the junction left unmatched. The whole variable domain, filled in from reference TRBV28 and TRBJ2-7, reads DVKVTQSSRYLVKRTGEKVFLECVQDMDHENMFWYRQDPGLGLRLIYFSYDVKMKEKGDIPEGYSVSREKKERFSLILESASTNQTSMYLCASRPQGAGYEQYFGPGTRLTVT.

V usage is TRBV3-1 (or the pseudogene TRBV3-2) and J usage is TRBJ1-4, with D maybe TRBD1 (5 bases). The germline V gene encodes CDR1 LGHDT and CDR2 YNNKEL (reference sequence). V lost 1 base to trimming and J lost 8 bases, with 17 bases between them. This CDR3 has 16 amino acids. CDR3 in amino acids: CASSQVPRDLTEKLFF. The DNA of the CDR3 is TGTGCCAGCAGCCAAGTTCCCCGGGACTTGACGGAAAAACTGTTTTTT.

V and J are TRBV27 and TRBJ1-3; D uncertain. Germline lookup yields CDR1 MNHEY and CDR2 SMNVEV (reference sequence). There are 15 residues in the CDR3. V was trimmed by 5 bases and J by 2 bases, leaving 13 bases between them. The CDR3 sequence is CASSTGNSAGNTIYF. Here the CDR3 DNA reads TGTGCCAGCAGTACGGGGAACTCAGCTGGAAACACCATATATTTT.

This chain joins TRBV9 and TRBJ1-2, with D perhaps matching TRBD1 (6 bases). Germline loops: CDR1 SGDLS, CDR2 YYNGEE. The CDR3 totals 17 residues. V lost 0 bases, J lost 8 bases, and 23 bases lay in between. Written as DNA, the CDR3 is TGTGCCAGCAGCGTAGCTACCCATCCGGACAGTTCTGACGGCTACACCTTC. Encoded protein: CASSVATHPDSSDGYTF. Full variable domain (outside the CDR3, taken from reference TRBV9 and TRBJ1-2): DSGVTQTPKHLITATGQRVTLRCSPRSGDLSVYWYQQSLDQGLQFLIQYYNGEERAKGNILERFSAQQFPDLHSELNLSSLELGDSALYFCASSVATHPDSSDGYTFGSGTRLTVV.

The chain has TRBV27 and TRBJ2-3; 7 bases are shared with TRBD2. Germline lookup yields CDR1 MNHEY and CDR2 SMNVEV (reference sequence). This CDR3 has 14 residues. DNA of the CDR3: TGTTCATCTGGGGCTAGCGGAATCACAGATACGCAGTATTTT. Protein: CSSGASGITDTQYF.

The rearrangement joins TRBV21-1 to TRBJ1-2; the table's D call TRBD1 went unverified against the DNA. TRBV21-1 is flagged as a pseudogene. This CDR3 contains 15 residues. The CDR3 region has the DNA TGTGCCAGCAGCATTAGGACAGAAACTAACTATGGCTACACCTTC. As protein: CASSIRTETNYGYTF.

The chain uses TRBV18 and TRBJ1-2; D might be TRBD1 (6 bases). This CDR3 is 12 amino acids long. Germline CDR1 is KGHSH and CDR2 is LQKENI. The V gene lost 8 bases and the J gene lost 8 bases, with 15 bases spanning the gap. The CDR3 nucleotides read TGTGCCAGCGCGGACAGAGAAGGAGGCTACACCTTC. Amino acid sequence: CASADREGGYTF.

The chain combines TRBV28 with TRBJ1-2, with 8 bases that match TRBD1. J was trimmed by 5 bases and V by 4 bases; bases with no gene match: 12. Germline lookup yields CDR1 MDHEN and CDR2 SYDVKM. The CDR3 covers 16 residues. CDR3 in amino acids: CASSSPGDRGWYGYTF. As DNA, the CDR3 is TGTGCCAGCAGTTCGCCAGGCGACAGGGGCTGGTATGGCTACACCTTC.